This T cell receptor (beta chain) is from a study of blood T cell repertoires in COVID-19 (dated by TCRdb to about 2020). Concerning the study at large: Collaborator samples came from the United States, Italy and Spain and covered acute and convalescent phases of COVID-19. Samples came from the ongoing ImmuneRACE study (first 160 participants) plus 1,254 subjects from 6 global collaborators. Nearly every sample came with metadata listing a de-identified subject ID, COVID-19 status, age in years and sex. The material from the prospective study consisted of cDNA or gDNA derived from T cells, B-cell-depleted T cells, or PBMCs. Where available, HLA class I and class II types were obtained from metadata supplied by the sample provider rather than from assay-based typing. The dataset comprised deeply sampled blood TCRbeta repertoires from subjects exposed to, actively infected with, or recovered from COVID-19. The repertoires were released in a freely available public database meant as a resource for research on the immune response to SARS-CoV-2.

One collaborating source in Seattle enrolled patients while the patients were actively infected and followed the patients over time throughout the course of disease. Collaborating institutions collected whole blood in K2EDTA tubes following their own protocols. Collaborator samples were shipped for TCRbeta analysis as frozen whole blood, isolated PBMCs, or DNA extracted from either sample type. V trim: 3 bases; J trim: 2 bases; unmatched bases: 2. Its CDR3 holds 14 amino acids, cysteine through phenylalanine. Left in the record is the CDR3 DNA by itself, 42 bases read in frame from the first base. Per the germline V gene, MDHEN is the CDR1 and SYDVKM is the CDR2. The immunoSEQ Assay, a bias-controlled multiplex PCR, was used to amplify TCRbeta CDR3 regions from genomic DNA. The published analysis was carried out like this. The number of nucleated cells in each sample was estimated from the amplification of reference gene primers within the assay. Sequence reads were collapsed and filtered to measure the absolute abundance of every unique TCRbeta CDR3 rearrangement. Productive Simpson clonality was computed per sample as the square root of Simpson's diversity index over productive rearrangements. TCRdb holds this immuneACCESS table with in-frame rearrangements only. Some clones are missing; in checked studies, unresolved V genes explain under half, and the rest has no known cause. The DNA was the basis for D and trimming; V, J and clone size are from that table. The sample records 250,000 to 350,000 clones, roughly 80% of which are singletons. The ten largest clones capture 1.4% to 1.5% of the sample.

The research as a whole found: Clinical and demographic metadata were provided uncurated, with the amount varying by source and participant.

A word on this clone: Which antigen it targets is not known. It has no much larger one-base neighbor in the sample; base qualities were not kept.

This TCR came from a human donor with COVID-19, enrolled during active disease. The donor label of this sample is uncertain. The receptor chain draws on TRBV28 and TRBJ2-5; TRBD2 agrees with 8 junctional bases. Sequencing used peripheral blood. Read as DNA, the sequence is TGTGCCAGCAGTTTTACTAGCGGACAAGAGACCCAGTACTTC. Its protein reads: CASSFTSGQETQYF.